The sequence of this T cell receptor (beta chain) was determined in a study of vaccination and CD4 T cells after COVID-19. Points from the study as a whole: Relatively few convalescent patients and no early post-infection timepoints were analyzed.

Cultured CD4+ T cell DNA underwent sequencing with the Oncomine TCR Beta short-read assay. After culture, CD4+ T cells served as the source for genomic DNA extraction. Each CDR3 protein gets one entry after TCRdb re-called the PCR reads with MiXCR. The table lists just over 14,000 distinct CDR3 sequences, around half of them singletons. Treatment noted: 10-day PBMC culture with coronavirus spike peptide pools or control peptides (ViraFEST assay). Expansion of antigen-specific T cells with peptide pools by ViraFEST preceded sequencing of TCRs. Recorded positive PCR dates fall between March and December 2020, preceding US Alpha, Beta and Delta variants. The table lists this clonotype with a few counts. Its antigen is not identified. The sequenced material came from CD4+ T cells from blood, cultured in vitro. The clonotype comes from a human donor who had recovered from COVID-19.

CDR3 coding DNA: TGCAGTGCTAGAGATACGGGAGGGCAGGGAGAGACCAATCAGCCCCAGCATTTT. It yields the protein CSARDTGGQGETNQPQHF. This chain connects TRBV20-1 to TRBJ1-5; tentatively, D is TRBD1 (5 bases). From germline, CDR1 is DFQATT and CDR2 SNEGSKA (reference sequence). This CDR3 contains 18 residues. The V end was cut by 0 bases, the J end by 3 bases, with 21 bases between.